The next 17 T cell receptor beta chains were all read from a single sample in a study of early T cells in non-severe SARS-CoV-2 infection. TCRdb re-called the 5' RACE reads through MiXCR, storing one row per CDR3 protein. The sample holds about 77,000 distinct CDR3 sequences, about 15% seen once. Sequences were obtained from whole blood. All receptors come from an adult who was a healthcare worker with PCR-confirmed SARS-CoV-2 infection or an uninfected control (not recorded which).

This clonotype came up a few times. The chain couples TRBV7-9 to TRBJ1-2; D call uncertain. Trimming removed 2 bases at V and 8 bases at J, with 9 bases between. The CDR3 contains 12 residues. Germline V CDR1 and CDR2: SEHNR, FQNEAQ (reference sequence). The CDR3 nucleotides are TGTGCCAGCAGCTTAACTCAAGGGGGCTACACCTTC. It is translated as CASSLTQGGYTF.

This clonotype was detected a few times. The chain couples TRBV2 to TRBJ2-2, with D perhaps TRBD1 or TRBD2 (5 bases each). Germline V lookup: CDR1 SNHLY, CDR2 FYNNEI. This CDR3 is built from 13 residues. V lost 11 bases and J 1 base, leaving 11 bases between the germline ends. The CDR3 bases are TGTGCCTCCGGGACGGTGAACACCGGGGAGCTGTTTTTT. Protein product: CASGTVNTGELFF.

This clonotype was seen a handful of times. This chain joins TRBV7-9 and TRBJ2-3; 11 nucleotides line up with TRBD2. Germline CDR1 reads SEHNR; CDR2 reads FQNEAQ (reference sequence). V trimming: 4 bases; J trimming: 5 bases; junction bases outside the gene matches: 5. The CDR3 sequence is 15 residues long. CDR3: CASSSLAGGGDTQYF. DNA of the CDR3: TGTGCCAGCAGCTCTCTAGCGGGGGGAGGAGATACGCAGTATTTT.

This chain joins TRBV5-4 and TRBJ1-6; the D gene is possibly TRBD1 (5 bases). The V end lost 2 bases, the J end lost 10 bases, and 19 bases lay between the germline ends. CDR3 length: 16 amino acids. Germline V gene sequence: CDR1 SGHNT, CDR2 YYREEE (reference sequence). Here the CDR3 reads CASSLGGGADGSPLHF. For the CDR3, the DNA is TGTGCCAGCAGCTTAGGTGGAGGGGCGGACGGCTCACCCCTCCACTTT.

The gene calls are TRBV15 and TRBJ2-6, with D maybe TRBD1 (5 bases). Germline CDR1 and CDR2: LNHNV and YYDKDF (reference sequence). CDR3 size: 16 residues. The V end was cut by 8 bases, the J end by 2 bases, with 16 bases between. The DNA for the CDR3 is TGTGCCACCGGAGTGGCCTTGGGGCCTGGGGCCAACGTCCTGACTTTC. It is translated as CATGVALGPGANVLTF.

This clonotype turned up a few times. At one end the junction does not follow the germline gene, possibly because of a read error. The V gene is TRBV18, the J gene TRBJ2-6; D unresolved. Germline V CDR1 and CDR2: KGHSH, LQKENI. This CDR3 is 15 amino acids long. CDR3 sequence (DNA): TGCGCCAGCTCACCCCCGGGCACTGGGGCCAACGTCCTGACTTTC. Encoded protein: CASSPPGTGANVLTF.

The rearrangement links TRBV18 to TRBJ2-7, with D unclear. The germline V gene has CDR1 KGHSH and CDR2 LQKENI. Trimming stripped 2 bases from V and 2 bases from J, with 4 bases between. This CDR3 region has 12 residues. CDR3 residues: CASSPGTYEQYF. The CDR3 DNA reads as TGTGCCAGCTCACCAGGGACCTACGAGCAGTACTTC.

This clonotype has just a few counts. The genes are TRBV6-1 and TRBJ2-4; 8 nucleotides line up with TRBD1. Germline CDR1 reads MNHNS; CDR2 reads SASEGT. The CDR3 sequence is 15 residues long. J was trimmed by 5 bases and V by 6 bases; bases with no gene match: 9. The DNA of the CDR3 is TGTGCCAGCAGACCTGCCGACAGGGGTCAAAACATTCAGTACTTC. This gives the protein CASRPADRGQNIQYF.

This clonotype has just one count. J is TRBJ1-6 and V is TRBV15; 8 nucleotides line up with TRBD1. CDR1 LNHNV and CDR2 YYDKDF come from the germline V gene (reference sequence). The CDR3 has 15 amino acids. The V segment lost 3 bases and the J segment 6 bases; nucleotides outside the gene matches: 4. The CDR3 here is CATSRGQVVNSPLHF. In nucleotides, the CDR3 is TGTGCCACCAGCAGGGGACAGGTGGTTAATTCACCCCTCCACTTT.

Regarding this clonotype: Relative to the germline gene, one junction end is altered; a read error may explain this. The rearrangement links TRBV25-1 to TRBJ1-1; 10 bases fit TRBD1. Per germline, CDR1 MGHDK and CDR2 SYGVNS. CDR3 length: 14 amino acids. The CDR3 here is CASSETGGGTDAFF. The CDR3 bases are TGTGCCAGCAGCGAGACAGGGGGCGGCACTGATGCTTTCTTT.

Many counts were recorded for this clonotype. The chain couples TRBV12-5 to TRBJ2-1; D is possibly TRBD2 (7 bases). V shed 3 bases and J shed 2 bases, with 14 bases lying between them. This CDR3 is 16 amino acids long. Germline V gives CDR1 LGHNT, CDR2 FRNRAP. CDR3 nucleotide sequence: TGTGCTAGTGGTTTCCCTGGCGGGGGCGCCTACAATGAGCAGTTCTTC. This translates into CASGFPGGGAYNEQFF.

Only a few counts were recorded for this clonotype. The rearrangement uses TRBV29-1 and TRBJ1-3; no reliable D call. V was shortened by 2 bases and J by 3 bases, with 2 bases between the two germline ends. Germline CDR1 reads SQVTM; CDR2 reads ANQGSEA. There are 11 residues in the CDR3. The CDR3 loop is CSVELGNTIYF. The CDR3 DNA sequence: TGCAGCGTTGAACTTGGAAACACCATATATTTT. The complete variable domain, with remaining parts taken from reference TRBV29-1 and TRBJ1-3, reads SAVISQKPSRDICQRGTSLTIQCQVDSQVTMMFWYRQQPGQSLTLIATANQGSEATYESGFVIDKFPISRPNLTFSTLTVSNMSPEDSSIYLCSVELGNTIYFGEGSWLTVV.

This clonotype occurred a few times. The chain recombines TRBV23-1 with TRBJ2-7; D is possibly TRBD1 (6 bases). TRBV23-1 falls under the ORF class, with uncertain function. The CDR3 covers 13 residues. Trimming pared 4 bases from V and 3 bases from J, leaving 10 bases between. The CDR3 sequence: CASSPGQIYEQYF. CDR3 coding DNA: TGCGCCAGCAGTCCCGGACAGATCTACGAGCAGTACTTC.

The CDR3 protein is CASSENRGSQYGYTF. The CDR3 coding sequence is TGTGCCAGCAGTGAAAACAGGGGCAGCCAATATGGCTACACCTTC. The chain joins TRBV6-1 to TRBJ1-2, with 7 bases that match TRBD1. Trimming cost V 2 bases and J 5 bases; bases outside gene matches: 8. The germline CDR1 and CDR2 sequences are MNHNS and SASEGT. The CDR3 runs 15 residues.

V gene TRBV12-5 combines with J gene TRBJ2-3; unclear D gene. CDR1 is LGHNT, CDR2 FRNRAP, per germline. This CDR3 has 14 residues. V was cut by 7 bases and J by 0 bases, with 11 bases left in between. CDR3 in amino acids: CASAPTGSTDTQYF. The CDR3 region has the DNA TGTGCTAGTGCCCCGACCGGGAGCACAGATACGCAGTATTTT.

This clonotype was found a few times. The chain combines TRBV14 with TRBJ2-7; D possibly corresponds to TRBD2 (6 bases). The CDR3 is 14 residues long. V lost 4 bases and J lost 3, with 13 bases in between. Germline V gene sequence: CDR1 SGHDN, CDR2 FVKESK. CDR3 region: CASSPGLGGYEQYF. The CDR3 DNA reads TGTGCCAGCAGCCCGGGACTTGGAGGCTACGAGCAGTACTTC.

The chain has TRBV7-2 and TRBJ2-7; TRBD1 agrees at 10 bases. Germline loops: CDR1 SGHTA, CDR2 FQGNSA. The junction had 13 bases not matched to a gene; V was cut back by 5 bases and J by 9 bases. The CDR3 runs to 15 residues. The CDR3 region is CASSLRDRGPEVQYF. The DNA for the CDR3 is TGTGCCAGCAGCCTCCGGGACAGGGGCCCCGAGGTGCAGTACTTC.